This T cell receptor (beta chain) was obtained from a study of T cell responses to AZD1222 COVID-19 vaccine. The protocol was immunoSEQ multiplex PCR, while the TCRdb copy is restricted to in-frame clones and leaves out a portion. This sample carries roughly 110,000 clones, more than 70% of them seen once, and the ten largest clones take about 6.6%. This clone was seen a single time. The junction had 12 bases not matched to a gene; V was cut back by 3 bases and J by 2 bases. CDR3 length: 19 amino acids. Germline CDR1 reads SGHTA; CDR2 reads FQGNSA. The J gene is TRBJ2-3, the V gene TRBV7-2, with TRBD1 matching over 12 bases. This sample comprised peripheral blood, obtained on day 0 of AZD1222 vaccination. The source of this sequence is an adult in good health. DNA for the CDR3: TGTGCCAGCAGCTTCTACCCCGGGACAGGGGGCGGTCTCACAGATACGCAGTATTTT. It yields the protein CASSFYPGTGGGLTDTQYF.